Sequencing of this T cell receptor beta chain was carried out in a study of shared clonotypes between healthy human individuals. Study-wide background: The donor pool was made up of two women and three men aged 18 to 49.

The protocol was immunoSEQ multiplex PCR, while the TCRdb copy is restricted to in-frame clones and leaves out a portion. This table has about 2,500,000 clones, around 90% appearing once. The length of the CDR3 is 16 residues. With V trimmed by 0 bases and J by 7 bases, 8 bases remained unmatched. CDR1 and CDR2 from the germline V gene are SGHRS and YFSETQ. This receptor was taken from a man younger than 30 in good health. The chain recombines TRBV5-1 with TRBJ1-4, with TRBD1 matching 8 bases. Input material: naive CD4+ T cells sorted from blood. As to subset: CD45RA+ positively selected. The CDR3 here is CASSLAAGGMGEKLFF. The CDR3 nucleotides read TGCGCCAGCAGCTTGGCGGCAGGGGGCATGGGTGAAAAACTGTTTTTT.